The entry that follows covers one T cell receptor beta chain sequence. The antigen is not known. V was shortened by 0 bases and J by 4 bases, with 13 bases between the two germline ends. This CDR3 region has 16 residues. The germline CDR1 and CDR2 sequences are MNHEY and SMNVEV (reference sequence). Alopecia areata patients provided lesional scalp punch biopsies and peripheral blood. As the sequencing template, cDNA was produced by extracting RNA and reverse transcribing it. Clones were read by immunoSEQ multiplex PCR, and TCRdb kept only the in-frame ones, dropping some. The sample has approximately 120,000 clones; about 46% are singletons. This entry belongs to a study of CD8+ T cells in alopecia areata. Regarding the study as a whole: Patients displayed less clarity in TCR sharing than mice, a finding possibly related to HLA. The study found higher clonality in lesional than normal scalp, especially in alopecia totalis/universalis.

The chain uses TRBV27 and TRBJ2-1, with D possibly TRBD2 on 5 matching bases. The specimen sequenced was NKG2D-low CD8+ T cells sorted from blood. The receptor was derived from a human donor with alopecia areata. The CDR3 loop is CASSLSGLALYNEQFF. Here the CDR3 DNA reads TGTGCCAGCAGTTTATCTGGGCTAGCCCTGTACAATGAGCAGTTCTTC.